These 2 T cell receptor beta chains were all obtained from the same sample, sequenced in a study of blood T cell repertoires in COVID-19. Some clones are missing from TCRdb's copy, which holds only in-frame ones; the method was immunoSEQ multiplex PCR. The sample includes over 110,000 clones, around 89% of them seen just once. Specimen: peripheral blood. The source of these receptors is a human donor in a cohort sampled during active COVID-19.

In its sample, this clone was seen once. J is TRBJ2-7 and V is TRBV6-5; perhaps TRBD1 as D (5 bases). CDR3 length equals 15 residues. Looked up from germline, CDR1 is MNHEY and CDR2 is SVGAGI. Deletions cut 0 bases from V and 3 bases from J, with 12 bases between. CDR3 loop: CASSYSFGRDYEQYF. DNA for the CDR3: TGTGCCAGCAGTTACTCGTTTGGCAGGGACTACGAGCAGTACTTC.

The chain uses TRBV11-3 and TRBJ2-3, with 8 positions matching TRBD2. Unmatched junction bases numbered 4, after V lost 3 bases and J lost 2 bases. The CDR3 has 15 amino acids. Germline-derived CDR1 and CDR2 are SGHNT and YENEEA. The CDR3 sequence: CASSFGTRATDTQYF. The CDR3 DNA reads as TGTGCCAGCAGCTTCGGGACTAGAGCCACAGATACGCAGTATTTT.